This record concerns one TCR beta chain sequence. Individuals drawn from some 25 US areas were about 18 to 100 years old. These data come from a study of blood T cell repertoires in COVID-19. Study information: From T cells, B-cell-depleted T cells, or PBMCs came the material, which was cDNA or gDNA.

Produced via immunoSEQ multiplex PCR; TCRdb's table is partial and in-frame only. The repertoire holds hundreds of thousands of clones, with 75% to 90% as singletons. Trimming pared 2 bases from V and 7 bases from J, leaving 11 bases between. CDR3 length: 13 amino acids. Germline V lookup: CDR1 GTSNPN, CDR2 SVGIG (reference sequence). This sequence was found in a woman aged 45-65 years who had recovered from COVID-19. Material for sequencing was PBMCs or T cells enriched from blood (not recorded which). This chain connects TRBV30 to TRBJ1-4; possible D gene TRBD1, 5 bases. The CDR3 is CAWSPGGSEKLFF. The CDR3 nucleotides read TGTGCCTGGAGTCCGGGGGGGAGTGAAAAACTGTTTTTT.